The next 22 T cell receptor beta chains were all read from a single sample in a study of cytomegalovirus exposure and HLA in healthy donors. A multiplex PCR was run with 60 Vbeta primers and 13 Jbeta primers. This table comes from immunoSEQ multiplex PCR, and its TCRdb copy is limited to in-frame clones, with some not included. The table records under 200,000 clones, approximately 80% of them present only once. The material sequenced was PBMCs. The receptors stem from a man aged 50-59 years in good health and CMV-seropositive.

The rearrangement uses TRBV7-9 and TRBJ2-7, with D perhaps TRBD1 (5 bases). CDR3 length equals 13 residues. The germline V gene encodes CDR1 SEHNR and CDR2 FQNEAQ (reference sequence). V lost 4 bases and J 3 bases, leaving 10 bases between the germline ends. The CDR3 DNA sequence: TGTGCCAGCAGCTCCCGACAGTTCTACGAGCAGTACTTC. Translation: CASSSRQFYEQYF.

J is TRBJ2-3 and V is TRBV10-3; TRBD2 matches 10 bases. Germline V gene data show CDR1 as ENHRY and CDR2 as SYGVKD. CDR3 length: 14 residues. Unmatched junction bases numbered 6, after V lost 10 bases and J lost 2 bases. For the CDR3, the DNA is TGTGCCACCCTAGCGGGGGTTAACACAGATACGCAGTATTTT. It translates to CATLAGVNTDTQYF.

This sequence joins TRBV9 and TRBJ1-3, with TRBD1 matching over 7 bases. The V gene end was trimmed by 4 bases and the J gene end by 0 bases; junction bases not matched to a gene: 7. The CDR3 is 16 residues long. Germline-derived CDR1 and CDR2 are SGDLS and YYNGEE. CDR3 nucleotides: TGTGCCAGCAGCAACCGACAGGGCTTCTCTGGAAACACCATATATTTT. This translates into CASSNRQGFSGNTIYF. The full variable domain, its missing parts supplied by reference TRBV9 and TRBJ1-3, is DSGVTQTPKHLITATGQRVTLRCSPRSGDLSVYWYQQSLDQGLQFLIQYYNGEERAKGNILERFSAQQFPDLHSELNLSSLELGDSALYFCASSNRQGFSGNTIYFGEGSWLTVV.

The chain uses TRBV29-1 and TRBJ1-2, with D maybe TRBD1 (6 bases). Trimming removed 0 bases from V and 8 bases from J, with 16 bases in between. This CDR3 is 14 amino acids long. Germline CDR1 is SQVTM and CDR2 is ANQGSEA. The CDR3 coding sequence is TGCAGCGTTGAAGAAAGGTCCGCAGGGGAAGGCTACACCTTC. Translating it yields CSVEERSAGEGYTF. The variable domain in full, with the rest retrieved from reference TRBV29-1 and TRBJ1-2, is SAVISQKPSRDICQRGTSLTIQCQVDSQVTMMFWYRQQPGQSLTLIATANQGSEATYESGFVIDKFPISRPNLTFSTLTVSNMSPEDSSIYLCSVEERSAGEGYTFGSGTRLTVV.

The chain joins TRBV10-1 to TRBJ2-2; D remains unclear. The CDR3 has 12 residues. V dropped 1 base and J dropped 7 bases, with 4 bases sitting between them. The germline V gene encodes CDR1 WNHNN and CDR2 SYGVQD (reference sequence). Here the CDR3 reads CASSEYSGELFF. CDR3 DNA: TGCGCCAGCAGTGAGTACAGCGGGGAGCTGTTTTTT.

This clone was picked up one time. The chain has TRBV5-1 and TRBJ1-3; no firm D call. CDR1 and CDR2 (germline): SGHRS, YFSETQ. Trimming removed 0 bases from V and 0 bases from J, with 10 bases in between. CDR3 length equals 16 residues. The CDR3, as DNA: TGCGCCAGCAGCTTGGGGGCCATAAACTCTGGAAACACCATATATTTT. Residues: CASSLGAINSGNTIYF. Full variable domain (rest looked up from reference TRBV5-1 and TRBJ1-3): KAGVTQTPRYLIKTRGQQVTLSCSPISGHRSVSWYQQTPGQGLQFLFEYFSETQRNKGNFPGRFSGRQFSNSRSEMNVSTLELGDSALYLCASSLGAINSGNTIYFGEGSWLTVV.

This chain joins TRBV7-2 and TRBJ1-1; 9 nucleotides match TRBD1. CDR3 length: 16 amino acids. Germline CDR1 and CDR2: SGHTA and FQGNSA. Trimming took 0 bases from V and 5 from J; bases not matched to a gene: 7. The CDR3: CASSLAPTGGKTEAFF. The CDR3 coding sequence is TGTGCCAGCAGCTTAGCCCCGACAGGGGGAAAGACTGAAGCTTTCTTT.

CDR3 nucleotides: TGTGCCAGCAGCTCGGGACAGTACAATGAGCAGTTCTTC. Its protein is CASSSGQYNEQFF. The chain combines TRBV11-2 with TRBJ2-1; 7 bases align to TRBD1. Germline V gives CDR1 SGHAT, CDR2 FQNNGV. The CDR3 totals 13 residues. V lost 4 bases to trimming and J lost 4 bases; unmatched junction nucleotides: 1. Full variable domain (rest looked up from reference TRBV11-2 and TRBJ2-1): EAGVAQSPRYKIIEKRQSVAFWCNPISGHATLYWYQQILGQGPKLLIQFQNNGVVDDSQLPKDRFSAERLKGVDSTLKIQPAKLEDSAVYLCASSSGQYNEQFFGPGTRLTVL.

The V gene is TRBV4-1, the J gene TRBJ2-2, with D possibly being TRBD1 (5 bases). The CDR3 has 16 amino acids. CDR1 is MGHRA and CDR2 is YSYEKL in the germline V gene. V was shortened by 3 bases and J by 3 bases, with 14 bases between the two germline ends. The CDR3 bases are TGCGCCAGCAGCCAGTTAGTAGGGGATCACACCGGGGAGCTGTTTTTT. Residues: CASSQLVGDHTGELFF.

This rearrangement joins TRBV6-5 to TRBJ2-5, with 12 bases that match TRBD1. The DNA end is more similar to TRBJ2-7, so the J call may be wrong. The germline V gene encodes CDR1 MNHEY and CDR2 SVGAGI. This CDR3 has 15 residues. CDR3 nucleotides: TGTGCCAGCAGCAGGCGGGACAGGGGGCTCTACGAGCAGTACTTC. Residues: CASSRRDRGLYEQYF.

V usage is TRBV19 and J usage is TRBJ1-4; perhaps TRBD1 as D (5 bases). Germline-derived CDR1 and CDR2 are LNHDA and SQIVND (reference sequence). V lost 7 bases, J lost 8 bases, and 11 bases lay in between. The CDR3 is 12 residues long. CDR3 residues: CASTVRGEKLFF. CDR3 coding DNA: TGTGCCAGTACCGTTCGGGGGGAAAAACTGTTTTTT.

This clone was detected only once. V and J are TRBV10-3 and TRBJ1-4; 7 bases align to TRBD1. Per germline, CDR1 ENHRY and CDR2 SYGVKD. The V segment lost 6 bases and the J segment 7 bases; nucleotides outside the gene matches: 8. This CDR3 spans 14 amino acids. CDR3 DNA: TGTGCCATCAGGAGACAGGGTGGGATTGAAAAACTGTTTTTT. It translates to CAIRRQGGIEKLFF.

Written as DNA, the CDR3 is TGTGCCATCAGTGAAAATCGACAGGGGAATGAAAAACTGTTTTTT. This sequence encodes CAISENRQGNEKLFF. V is TRBV10-3 and J is TRBJ1-4; 8 nucleotides agree with TRBD1. The germline V gene has CDR1 ENHRY and CDR2 SYGVKD. This CDR3 has 15 amino acids. V shed 3 bases and J 5 bases; nucleotides not matched to a gene: 5.

This rearrangement joins TRBV7-7 to TRBJ2-7; 7 positions match TRBD1. V was pared by 4 bases and J by 6 bases, with 6 bases of the junction left unmatched. The CDR3 has 13 residues. Germline loops: CDR1 SSHAT, CDR2 FNYEAQ (reference sequence). CDR3 loop: CASSYSGGAEQYF. As DNA, the CDR3 is TGTGCCAGCAGCTATTCAGGGGGTGCCGAGCAGTACTTC.

V is TRBV6-5 and J is TRBJ2-5; TRBD2 matches at 9 bases. Losses at the gene ends were 2 bases for V and 1 base for J; bases not matched to a gene: 5. CDR3 length: 16 residues. The germline gives CDR1 MNHEY, CDR2 SVGAGI. The CDR3, as DNA: TGTGCCAGCAGTTACCTAGGCGGGGGGGCCCAAGAGACCCAGTACTTC. Translation gives CASSYLGGGAQETQYF.

The CDR3 DNA follows: TGTGCCAGCAGCTTAGAAGGGTCAAGGGGAGCTTTCTTT. Amino acid sequence: CASSLEGSRGAFF. The chain combines TRBV7-9 with TRBJ1-1; tentative D call: TRBD1 (5 bases). The CDR3 extends over 13 amino acids. From germline, CDR1 is SEHNR and CDR2 FQNEAQ (reference sequence). Trimming took off 1 base at V and 10 bases at J, with 13 bases between the two ends.

CDR3 loop: CASSQGTGGSVLFF. The CDR3 coding sequence is TGTGCCAGCAGCCAAGGGACAGGGGGCTCTGTTTTGTTCTTC. The chain is built from TRBV7-9 and TRBJ2-1, with TRBD1 matching over 12 bases. The CDR3 runs 14 residues. V lost 5 bases and J lost 15; bases outside the gene matches: 11. Germline V gives CDR1 SEHNR, CDR2 FQNEAQ (reference sequence).

In DNA form, the CDR3 reads TGTGCCAGCGACGGTGACACCTACGAGCAGTACTTC. Translated: CASDGDTYEQYF. The chain is built from TRBV28 and TRBJ2-7; D unresolved. V was shortened by 8 bases and J by 2 bases, with 10 bases between the two germline ends. This CDR3 comprises 12 residues. Germline-derived CDR1 and CDR2 are MDHEN and SYDVKM.

This clone is a singleton in its sample. This rearrangement joins TRBV10-2 to TRBJ2-1; the D gene is possibly TRBD2 (5 bases). The CDR3 has 13 amino acids. Germline V gene sequence: CDR1 WSHSY, CDR2 SAAADI. With 5 bases removed from V and 2 bases from J, the gap between germline ends came to 7 bases. The CDR3 DNA reads as TGCGCCAGCAGTTCCGGGGCCTACAATGAGCAGTTCTTC. It encodes CASSSGAYNEQFF.

This rearrangement joins TRBV6-4 to TRBJ2-1; D may be TRBD2 (5 bases). Germline V gene lookup returns CDR1 MRHNA and CDR2 SNTAGT. Between the trimmed V and J ends, which lost 4 bases and 5 bases, there was a span of 12 bases. The CDR3 runs to 14 residues. In DNA, the CDR3 is TGTGCCAGCAGTGTTAGTGCGGGTAACAATGAGCAGTTCTTC. This codes for CASSVSAGNNEQFF.

The genes are TRBV4-3 and TRBJ2-1; 10 bases are shared with TRBD2. V lost 3 bases, J lost 8 bases, and 7 bases stayed unmatched. CDR3 length: 15 residues. Per the germline V gene, CDR1 is LGHNA and CDR2 is YSLEER. CDR3 in DNA: TGCGCCAGCAGCCAGGATCTAGCGGGGGTAGATGAGCAGTTCTTC. Translated, it gives CASSQDLAGVDEQFF.

The V and J genes are TRBV18 and TRBJ2-7; 7 bases are a match to TRBD2. Germline CDR1 and CDR2: KGHSH and LQKENI. J lost 0 bases, V lost 2 bases, and 4 bases had no gene match. This CDR3 has 15 residues. CDR3 DNA sequence: TGTGCCAGCTCACCAACTAGCGCTAGCTCCTACGAGCAGTACTTC. Encoded protein: CASSPTSASSYEQYF. Full variable domain (rest looked up from reference TRBV18 and TRBJ2-7): NAGVMQNPRHLVRRRGQEARLRCSPMKGHSHVYWYRQLPEEGLKFMVYLQKENIIDESGMPKERFSAEFPKEGPSILRIQQVVRGDSAAYFCASSPTSASSYEQYFGPGTRLTVT.